This T cell receptor beta chain was retrieved from a study of T cell responses to AZD1222 COVID-19 vaccine. The V end was cut by 10 bases, the J end by 1 base, with 19 bases between. The CDR3 length is 15 residues. Germline assignment: CDR1 ENHRY and CDR2 SYGVKD. Here immunoSEQ multiplex PCR was the method, and the copy in TCRdb shows in-frame clones only, minus some. The sample contains about 120,000 clones, around nine tenths of which appear only once. The input for sequencing was peripheral blood, taken on day 0 of AZD1222 vaccination. The V call is TRBV10-3, the J call TRBJ1-2; D may be TRBD1 (6 bases). The source is an adult in good health. The CDR3: CATIPDRVGNYGYTF. CDR3 nucleotides: TGTGCCACTATACCGGACAGAGTTGGTAACTATGGCTACACCTTC.